This T cell receptor beta chain was found in a study of technical replicates of blood from several donors. TCRdb's copy holds only in-frame clones and misses some; the assay was immunoSEQ multiplex PCR. The sample consists of under 70,000 clones, roughly nine tenths of them appearing once. CDR1 and CDR2 (germline): LNHDA, SQIVND (reference sequence). V dropped 5 bases and J dropped 3; count of bases not matched to a gene: 9. The CDR3 totals 16 residues. The source is a human donor in good health. Some clones in this sample may be carry-over from other donors' samples. Material for sequencing was PBMCs. The V and J genes are TRBV19 and TRBJ2-1; 8 bases line up with TRBD1. The CDR3 sequence is CASSYDRGGDYNEQFF. In DNA, the CDR3 is TGTGCCAGTAGTTATGACAGGGGTGGGGACTACAATGAGCAGTTCTTC.